Sequencing of this TCR beta chain was carried out in a study of blood T cell repertoires in COVID-19. Turning to the study itself: From T cells, B-cell-depleted T cells, or PBMCs came the material, which was cDNA or gDNA.

The CDR3 extends over 16 amino acids. The V segment lost 4 bases and the J segment 2 bases; nucleotides outside the gene matches: 10. From germline, CDR1 is MNHEY and CDR2 SVGAGI. Authors' methods: Reference gene primer amplification yielded estimated nucleated cell counts. Repertoires were generated with immunoSEQ multiplex PCR, while TCRdb's copy carries only in-frame clones and drops some. V and J calls and clone size are as listed in that table; D and trimming were resolved from the DNA. Of 400,000 to 550,000 clones listed, about 89% were seen once; the top ten hold 4% to 5.5%. This chain joins TRBV6-5 and TRBJ2-7; 8 bases align to TRBD1. This clonotype originated in a woman younger than 45 with acute or convalescent COVID-19. The sample was peripheral blood. CDR3 in DNA: TGTGCCAGCAGTTCCAGTCACGCCAGGGGGCCCTACGAGCAGTACTTC. Protein: CASSSSHARGPYEQYF.